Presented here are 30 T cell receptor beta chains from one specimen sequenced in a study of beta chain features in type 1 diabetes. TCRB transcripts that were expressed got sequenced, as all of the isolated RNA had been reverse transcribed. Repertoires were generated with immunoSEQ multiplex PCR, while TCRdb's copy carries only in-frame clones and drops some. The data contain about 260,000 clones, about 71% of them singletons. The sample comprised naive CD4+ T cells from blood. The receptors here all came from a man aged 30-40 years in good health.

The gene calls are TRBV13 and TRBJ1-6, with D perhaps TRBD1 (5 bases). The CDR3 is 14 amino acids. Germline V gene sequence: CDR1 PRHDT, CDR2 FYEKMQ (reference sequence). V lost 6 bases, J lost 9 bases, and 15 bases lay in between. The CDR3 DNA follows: TGTGCCAGCAGTCGCGGGGGAGAGGGTTCACCCCTCCACTTT. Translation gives CASSRGGEGSPLHF.

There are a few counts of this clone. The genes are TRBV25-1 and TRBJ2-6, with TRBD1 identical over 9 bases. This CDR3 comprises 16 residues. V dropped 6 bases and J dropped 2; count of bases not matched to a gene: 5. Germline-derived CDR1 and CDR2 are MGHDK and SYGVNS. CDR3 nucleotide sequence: TGTGCCAGCAGAGGACAGGGGAATACTGGGGCCAACGTCCTGACTTTC. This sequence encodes CASRGQGNTGANVLTF.

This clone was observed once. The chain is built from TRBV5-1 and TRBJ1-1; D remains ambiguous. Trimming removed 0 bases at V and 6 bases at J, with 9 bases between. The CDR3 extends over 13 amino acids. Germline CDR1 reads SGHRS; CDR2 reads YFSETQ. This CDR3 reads CASSLGQVAEAFF. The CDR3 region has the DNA TGCGCCAGCAGCTTGGGTCAGGTCGCTGAAGCTTTCTTT.

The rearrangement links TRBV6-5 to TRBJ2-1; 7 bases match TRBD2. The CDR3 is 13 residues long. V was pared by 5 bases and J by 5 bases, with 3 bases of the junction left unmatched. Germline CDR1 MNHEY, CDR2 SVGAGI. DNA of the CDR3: TGTGCCAGCAGTCGCGGGACTAACAATGAGCAGTTCTTC. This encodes CASSRGTNNEQFF.

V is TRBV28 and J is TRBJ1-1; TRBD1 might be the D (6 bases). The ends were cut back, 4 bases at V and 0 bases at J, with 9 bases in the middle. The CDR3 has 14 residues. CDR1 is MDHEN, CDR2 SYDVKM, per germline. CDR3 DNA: TGTGCCAGCAGTTCTTGGACAGTGAACACTGAAGCTTTCTTT. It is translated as CASSSWTVNTEAFF.

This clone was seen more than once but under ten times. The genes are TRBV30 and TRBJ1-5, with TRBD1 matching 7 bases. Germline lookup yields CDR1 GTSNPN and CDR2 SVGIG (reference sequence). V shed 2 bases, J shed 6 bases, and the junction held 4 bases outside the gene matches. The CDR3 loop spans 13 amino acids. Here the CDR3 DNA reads TGTGCCTGGAGTCAGGCAGGGGGTCAGCCCCAGCATTTT. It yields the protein CAWSQAGGQPQHF. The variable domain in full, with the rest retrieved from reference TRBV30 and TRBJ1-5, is SQTIHQWPATLVQPVGSPLSLECTVEGTSNPNLYWYRQAAGRGLQLLFYSVGIGQISSEVPQNLSASRPQDRQFILSSKKLLLSDSGFYLCAWSQAGGQPQHFGDGTRLSIL.

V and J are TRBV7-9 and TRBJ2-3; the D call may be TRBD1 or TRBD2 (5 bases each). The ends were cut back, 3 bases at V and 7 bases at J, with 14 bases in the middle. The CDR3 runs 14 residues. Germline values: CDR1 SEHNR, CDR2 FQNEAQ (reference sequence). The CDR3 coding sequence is TGTGCCAGCAGCTTCTATGGGGGAGTTAATACGCAGTATTTT. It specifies CASSFYGGVNTQYF.

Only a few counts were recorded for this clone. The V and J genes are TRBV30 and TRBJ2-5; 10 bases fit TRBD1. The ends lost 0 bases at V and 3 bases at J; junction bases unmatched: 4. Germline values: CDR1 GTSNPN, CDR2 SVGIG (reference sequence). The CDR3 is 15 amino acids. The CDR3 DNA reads TGTGCCTGGAGTGTACAGGGACAGGGGAAAGAGACCCAGTACTTC. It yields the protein CAWSVQGQGKETQYF.

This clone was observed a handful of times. The CDR3 spells CASSARDSSYEQYF. CDR3 nucleotide sequence: TGTGCCAGCAGCGCCAGGGACAGCTCCTACGAGCAGTACTTC. The rearrangement links TRBV7-9 to TRBJ2-7; 7 positions agree with TRBD1. Germline V lookup: CDR1 SEHNR, CDR2 FQNEAQ (reference sequence). Trimming cost V 5 bases and J 0 bases; bases outside gene matches: 4. The CDR3 has 14 residues.

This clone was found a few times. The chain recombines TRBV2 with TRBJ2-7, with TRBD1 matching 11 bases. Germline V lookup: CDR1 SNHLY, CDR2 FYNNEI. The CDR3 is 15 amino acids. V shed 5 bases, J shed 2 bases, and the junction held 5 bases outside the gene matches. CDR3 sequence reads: CASSKDRGLTYEQYF. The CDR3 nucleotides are TGTGCCAGCAGTAAGGACAGGGGGCTGACCTACGAGCAGTACTTC.

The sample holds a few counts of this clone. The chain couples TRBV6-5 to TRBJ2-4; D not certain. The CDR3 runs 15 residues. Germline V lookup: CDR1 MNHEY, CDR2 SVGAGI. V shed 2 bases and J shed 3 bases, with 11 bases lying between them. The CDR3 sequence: CASSYRSRGKNIQYF. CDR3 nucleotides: TGTGCCAGCAGTTACAGAAGTCGAGGCAAAAACATTCAGTACTTC.

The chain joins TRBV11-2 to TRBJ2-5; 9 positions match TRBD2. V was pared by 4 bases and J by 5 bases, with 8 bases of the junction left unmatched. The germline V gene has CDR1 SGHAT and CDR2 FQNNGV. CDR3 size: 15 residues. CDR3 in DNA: TGTGCCAGCAGCTCGGGACTAGCTTTGGTGGAGACCCAGTACTTC. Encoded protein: CASSSGLALVETQYF. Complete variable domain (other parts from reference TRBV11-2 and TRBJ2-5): EAGVAQSPRYKIIEKRQSVAFWCNPISGHATLYWYQQILGQGPKLLIQFQNNGVVDDSQLPKDRFSAERLKGVDSTLKIQPAKLEDSAVYLCASSSGLALVETQYFGPGTRLLVL.

The CDR3 reads CSVVSTGVQHF. The CDR3 DNA is TGCAGCGTTGTATCAACAGGCGTCCAGCATTTT. This chain uses TRBV29-1 with TRBJ1-5, with D tentatively TRBD1 (5 bases). The ends were cut back, 4 bases at V and 12 bases at J, with 13 bases in the middle. The V gene's germline CDR1 is SQVTM and CDR2 ANQGSEA. The CDR3 loop spans 11 amino acids.

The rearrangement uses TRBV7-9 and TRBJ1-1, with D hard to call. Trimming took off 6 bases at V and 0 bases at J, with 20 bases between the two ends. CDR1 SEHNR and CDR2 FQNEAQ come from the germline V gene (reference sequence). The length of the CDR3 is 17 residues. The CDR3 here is CASSSVQSEALNTEAFF. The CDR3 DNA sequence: TGTGCCAGCAGTTCCGTCCAGAGCGAAGCCTTGAACACTGAAGCTTTCTTT.

The CDR3 DNA reads as TGTGCCAGCTTGGACAGCAAAGCTGGAGAGACCCAGTACTTC. Amino acids: CASLDSKAGETQYF. This sequence joins TRBV28 and TRBJ2-5; D is possibly TRBD1 (6 bases). CDR1 MDHEN and CDR2 SYDVKM come from the germline V gene. The CDR3 extends over 14 amino acids. Trimming cost V 8 bases and J 4 bases, with 17 bases left between them.

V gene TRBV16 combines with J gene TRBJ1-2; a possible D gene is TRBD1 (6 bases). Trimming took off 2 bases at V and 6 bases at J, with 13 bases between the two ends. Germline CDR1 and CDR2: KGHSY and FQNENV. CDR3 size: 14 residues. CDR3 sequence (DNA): TGTGCCAGCAGCCAACTACAGGGTTCGCATGGCTACACCTTC. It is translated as CASSQLQGSHGYTF.

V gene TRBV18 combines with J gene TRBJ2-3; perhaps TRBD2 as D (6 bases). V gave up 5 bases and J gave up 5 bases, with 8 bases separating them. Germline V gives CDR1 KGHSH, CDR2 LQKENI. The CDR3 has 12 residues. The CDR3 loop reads CASSASVDTQYF. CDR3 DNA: TGTGCCAGCTCAGCTAGCGTAGATACGCAGTATTTT.

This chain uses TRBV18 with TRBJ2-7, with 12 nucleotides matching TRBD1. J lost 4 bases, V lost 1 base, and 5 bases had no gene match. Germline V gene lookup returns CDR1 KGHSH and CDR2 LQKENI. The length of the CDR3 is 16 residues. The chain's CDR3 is CASSPQGQGALYEQYF. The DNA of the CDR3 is TGTGCCAGCTCACCACAGGGACAGGGGGCACTTTACGAGCAGTACTTC.

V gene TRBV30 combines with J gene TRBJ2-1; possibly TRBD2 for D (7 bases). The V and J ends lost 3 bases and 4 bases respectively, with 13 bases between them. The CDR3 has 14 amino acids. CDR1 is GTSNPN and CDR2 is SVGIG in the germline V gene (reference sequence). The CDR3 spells CAWSPGGLYNEQFF. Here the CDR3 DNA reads TGTGCCTGGAGCCCCGGGGGGCTTTACAATGAGCAGTTCTTC.

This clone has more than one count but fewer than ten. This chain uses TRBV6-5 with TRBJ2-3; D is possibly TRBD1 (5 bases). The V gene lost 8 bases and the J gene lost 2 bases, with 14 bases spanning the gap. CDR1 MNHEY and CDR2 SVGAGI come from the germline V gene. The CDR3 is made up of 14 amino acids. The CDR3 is CASAGPRITDTQYF. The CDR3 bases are TGTGCCAGCGCAGGGCCTAGGATCACAGATACGCAGTATTTT.

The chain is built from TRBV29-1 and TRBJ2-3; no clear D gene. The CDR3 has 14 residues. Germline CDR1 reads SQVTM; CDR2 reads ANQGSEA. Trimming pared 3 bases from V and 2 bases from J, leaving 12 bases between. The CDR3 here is CSVELVDNTDTQYF. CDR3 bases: TGCAGCGTTGAGTTAGTAGATAACACAGATACGCAGTATTTT.

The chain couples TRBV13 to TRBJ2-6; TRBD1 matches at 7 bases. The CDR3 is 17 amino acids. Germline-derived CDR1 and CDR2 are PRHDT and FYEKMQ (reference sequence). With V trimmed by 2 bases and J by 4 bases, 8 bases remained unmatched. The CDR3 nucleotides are TGTGCCAGCAGCTTACTCCTACAGGGGACCGGGGCCAACGTCCTGACTTTC. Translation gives CASSLLLQGTGANVLTF.

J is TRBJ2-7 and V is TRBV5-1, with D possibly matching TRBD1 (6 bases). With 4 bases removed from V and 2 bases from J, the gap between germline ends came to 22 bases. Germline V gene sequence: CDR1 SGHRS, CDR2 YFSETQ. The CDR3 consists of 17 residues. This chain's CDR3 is CASSPRRQVNSPYEQYF. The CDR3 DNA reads TGCGCCAGCAGCCCGCGGAGACAGGTTAATAGTCCCTACGAGCAGTACTTC.

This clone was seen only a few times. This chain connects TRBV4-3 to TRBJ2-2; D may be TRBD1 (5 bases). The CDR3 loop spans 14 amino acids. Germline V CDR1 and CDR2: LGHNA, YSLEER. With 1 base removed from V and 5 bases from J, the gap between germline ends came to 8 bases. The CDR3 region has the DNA TGCGCCAGCAGCCAAGCTTGGACAACCGGGGAGCTGTTTTTT. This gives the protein CASSQAWTTGELFF.

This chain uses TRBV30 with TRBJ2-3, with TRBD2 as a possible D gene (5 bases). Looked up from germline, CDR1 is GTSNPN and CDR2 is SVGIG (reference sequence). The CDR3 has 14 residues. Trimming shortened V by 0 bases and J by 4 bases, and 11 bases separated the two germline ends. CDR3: CAWSVLAGPDTQYF. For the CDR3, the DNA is TGTGCCTGGAGTGTCCTGGCGGGCCCAGATACGCAGTATTTT.

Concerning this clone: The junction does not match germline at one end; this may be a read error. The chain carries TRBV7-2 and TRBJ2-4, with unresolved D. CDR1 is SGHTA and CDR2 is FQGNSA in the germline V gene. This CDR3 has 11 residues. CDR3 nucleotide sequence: TGTGCCAGCAGCTTAGGGCCGGTAGCCGTATTC. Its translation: CASSLGPVAVF. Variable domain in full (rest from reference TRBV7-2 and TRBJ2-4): GAGVSQSPSNKVTEKGKDVELRCDPISGHTALYWYRQSLGQGLEFLIYFQGNSAPDKSGLPSDRFSAERTGGSVSTLTIQRTQQEDSAVYLCASSLGPVAVFGAGTRLSVL.

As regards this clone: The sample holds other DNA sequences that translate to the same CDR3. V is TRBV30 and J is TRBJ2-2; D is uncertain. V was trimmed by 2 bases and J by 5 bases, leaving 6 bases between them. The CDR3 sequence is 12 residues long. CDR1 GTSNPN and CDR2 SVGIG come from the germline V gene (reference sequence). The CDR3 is CAWSLGTGELFF. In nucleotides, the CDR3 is TGTGCCTGGAGTTTAGGGACCGGGGAGCTGTTTTTT. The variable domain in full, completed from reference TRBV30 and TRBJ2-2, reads SQTIHQWPATLVQPVGSPLSLECTVEGTSNPNLYWYRQAAGRGLQLLFYSVGIGQISSEVPQNLSASRPQDRQFILSSKKLLLSDSGFYLCAWSLGTGELFFGEGSRLTVL.

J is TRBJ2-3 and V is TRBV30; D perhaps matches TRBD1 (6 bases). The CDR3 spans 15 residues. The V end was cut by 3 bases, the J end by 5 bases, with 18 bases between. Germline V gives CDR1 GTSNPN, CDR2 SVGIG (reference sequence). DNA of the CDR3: TGTGCCTGGAGCGGGCAGGGGCGCTCAGAAGATACGCAGTATTTT. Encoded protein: CAWSGQGRSEDTQYF.

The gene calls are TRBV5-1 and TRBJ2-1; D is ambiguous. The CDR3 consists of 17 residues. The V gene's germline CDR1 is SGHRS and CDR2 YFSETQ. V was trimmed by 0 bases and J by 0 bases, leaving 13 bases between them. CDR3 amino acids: CASSLALGPISYNEQFF. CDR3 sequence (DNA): TGCGCCAGCAGCTTGGCCCTGGGCCCGATCTCCTACAATGAGCAGTTCTTC.

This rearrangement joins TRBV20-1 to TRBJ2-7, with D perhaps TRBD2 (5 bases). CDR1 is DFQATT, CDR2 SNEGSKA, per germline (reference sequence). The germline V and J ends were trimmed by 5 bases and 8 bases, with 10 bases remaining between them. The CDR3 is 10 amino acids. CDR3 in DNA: TGCAGTGCTGCGGAGGAAAAGCAGTACTTC. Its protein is CSAAEEKQYF.